This TCR beta chain was found in a study of T cell repertoires in cytomegalovirus infection. On the study more broadly: Both recently identified HLA-C-restricted and well-studied HLA-B-restricted CMV epitopes were used in the study. Public TCR beta signatures provided an indication of both CMV infection and a matching HLA type.

To note about this clonotype: The antigen is unknown.

Findings of the study overall: Ex vivo, HLA-C-restricted CMV-specific TCR beta clonotypes prevailed over the rest of the response.

A single record per CDR3 protein comes from TCRdb applying MiXCR to the reads. The table records approximately 910,000 distinct CDR3 sequences, about 33% of them present only once. This CDR3 is built from 17 residues. The V gene's germline CDR1 is MNHEY and CDR2 SVGEGT. V gave up 5 bases and J gave up 11 bases; unmatched junction bases: 21. The source material was cultured CD8+ T cells from PBMCs, sampled from culture after CMV antigen stimulation. The rearrangement uses TRBV6-2 or TRBV6-3 and TRBJ1-5, with 7 bases aligning to TRBD1. This receptor was obtained from a human donor in good health (CMV status not recorded). Some clones in this sample may be carry-over from other donors' samples. The CDR3 here is CASSPGTVGSQDLAQHF. In DNA form, the CDR3 reads TGTGCCAGCAGTCCCGGGACAGTGGGGAGCCAAGACTTAGCCCAGCATTTT.